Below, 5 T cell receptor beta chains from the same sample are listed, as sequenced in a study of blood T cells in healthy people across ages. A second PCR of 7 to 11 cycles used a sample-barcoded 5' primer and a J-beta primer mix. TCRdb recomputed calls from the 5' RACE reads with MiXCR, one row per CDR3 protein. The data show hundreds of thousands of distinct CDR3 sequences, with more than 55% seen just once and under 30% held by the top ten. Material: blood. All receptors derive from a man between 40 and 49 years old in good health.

CDR3 sequence (DNA): TGTGCCAGCAGTTACGACAAGTCCTCCGAGGCCCAGTACTTC. It is translated as CASSYDKSSEAQYF. The chain uses TRBV6-6 and TRBJ2-5; D gene unclear. Trimming shortened V by 2 bases and J by 9 bases, and 16 bases separated the two germline ends. This CDR3 is 14 amino acids long. Germline assignment: CDR1 MNHNY and CDR2 SVGAGI (reference sequence).

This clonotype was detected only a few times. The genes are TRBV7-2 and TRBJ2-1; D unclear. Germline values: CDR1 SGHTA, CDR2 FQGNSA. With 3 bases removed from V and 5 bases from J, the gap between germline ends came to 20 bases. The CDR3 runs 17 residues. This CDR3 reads CASSFILHPPPDNEQFF. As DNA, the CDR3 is TGTGCCAGCAGCTTCATCTTACATCCCCCACCTGACAATGAGCAGTTCTTC.

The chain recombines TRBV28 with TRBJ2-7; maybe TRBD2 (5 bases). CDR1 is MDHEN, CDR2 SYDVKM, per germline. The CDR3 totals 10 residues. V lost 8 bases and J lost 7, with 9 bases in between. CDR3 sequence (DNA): TGTGCCAGCGGCACTAGGGAGCAGTACTTC. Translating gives CASGTREQYF.

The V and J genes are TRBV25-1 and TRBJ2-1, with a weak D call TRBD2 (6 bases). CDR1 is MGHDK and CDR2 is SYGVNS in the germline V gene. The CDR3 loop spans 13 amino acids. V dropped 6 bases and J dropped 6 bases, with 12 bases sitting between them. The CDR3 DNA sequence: TGTGCCAGCAGCGACCGGGACTCCAATGAGCAGTTCTTC. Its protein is CASSDRDSNEQFF.

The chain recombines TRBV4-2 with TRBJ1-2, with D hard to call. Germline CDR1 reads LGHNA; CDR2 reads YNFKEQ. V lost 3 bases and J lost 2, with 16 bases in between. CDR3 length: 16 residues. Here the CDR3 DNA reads TGTGCCAGCAGCCAGCTTGCGGCGGTTCTCAACTATGGCTACACCTTC. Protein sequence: CASSQLAAVLNYGYTF.